These T cell receptor beta chains were read from a single sample in a study of vaccination and CD4 T cells after COVID-19. TCRdb re-called the PCR reads with MiXCR, one entry per CDR3 protein. The data hold about 15,000 distinct CDR3 sequences, with about 53% observed a single time. For these receptors, no antigen is known. This specimen consisted of CD4+ T cells from blood, cultured in vitro, obtained before SARS-CoV-2 vaccination. The receptors originated from a human donor who had recovered from COVID-19. Both conserved end residues are part of each CDR3.

V: TRBV20-1
J: TRBJ2-7
CDR3: CSAATSGKSYEQYF

V: TRBV7-2
J: TRBJ1-6
CDR3: CASGLRGGLNSPLHF

V: TRBV11-1
J: TRBJ1-4
CDR3: CASSWGLNEKLFF

V: TRBV20-1
J: TRBJ1-2
CDR3: CSASLTGAEGYTF

V: TRBV2
J: TRBJ1-6
CDR3: CASSLDRGVSPLHF

V: TRBV6-1
J: TRBJ1-5
CDR3: CASSLDSNQPQHF

V: TRBV20-1
J: TRBJ2-5
CDR3: CSVGQGASETQYF

V: TRBV5-1
J: TRBJ2-5
CDR3: CASSLGGSGGQETQYF

V: TRBV20-1
J: TRBJ2-3
CDR3: CSARRSDTQYF

V: TRBV5-4
J: TRBJ2-3
CDR3: CASSRGLAGSDTDTQYF

V: TRBV7-8
J: TRBJ1-1
CDR3: CASSPQVYDTEAFF

V: TRBV20-1
J: TRBJ2-7
CDR3: CSASRWGGETEQYF

V: TRBV4-3
J: TRBJ1-6
CDR3: CASSQDPPGGNSPLHF

V: TRBV24-1
J: TRBJ2-3
CDR3: CATSDDLVDTQYF

V: TRBV6-1
J: TRBJ2-2
CDR3: CASKGLAGAGVDGELFF

V: TRBV25-1
J: TRBJ1-3
CDR3: CASSELGKTGNTIYF

V: TRBV5-4
J: TRBJ1-2
CDR3: CASSNYRDDLDHGYTF

V: TRBV20-1
J: TRBJ2-3
CDR3: CSAPRLASTDTQYF

V: TRBV20-1
J: TRBJ2-3
CDR3: CSAPLFQGSDTQYF

V: TRBV6-1
J: TRBJ1-1
CDR3: CASRPILANTEAFF

V: TRBV7-8
J: TRBJ2-3
CDR3: CASSPSVTGATDTQYF

V: TRBV7-2
J: TRBJ1-1
CDR3: CASSSGQRNTEAFF

V: TRBV7-3
J: TRBJ2-3
CDR3: CASSPGGPLLTDTQYF

V: TRBV20-1
J: TRBJ1-6
CDR3: CSTKPLGDRALYNSPLHF